Reported below is one T cell receptor (beta chain). Across 20 to 25 US areas, participants ranged in age from about 18 to 90 years. The data were taken from a study of blood T cell repertoires in COVID-19. Germline CDR1 reads SEHNR; CDR2 reads FQNEAQ (reference sequence). V lost 3 bases, J lost 2 bases, and 10 bases stayed unmatched. The CDR3 loop spans 16 amino acids. Clones were read by immunoSEQ multiplex PCR, and TCRdb kept only the in-frame ones, dropping some. The table includes about 140,000 clones, over 75% detected once. This sequence originates from a woman between 45 and 60 years old who had recovered from COVID-19. The rearrangement joins TRBV7-9 to TRBJ2-7; 7 nucleotides align to TRBD2. The sequenced material came from PBMCs or T cells enriched from blood (not recorded which). The CDR3 region has the DNA TGTGCCAGCAGCTTTGGTACGGGCGGGGGACCCTACGAGCAGTACTTC. Translation gives CASSFGTGGGPYEQYF.